Each of the 23 T cell receptor beta chains below was sequenced from the same sample in a study of OX40 agonist ivuxolimab in advanced cancers. Sequencing used immunoSEQ multiplex PCR; TCRdb keeps in-frame clones, though not all of them. The top ten clones hold about 8% of a sample with 80,000 or so clones, about 85% of them seen once. The sequencing here drew on CD4+ or CD8+ T cells sorted from blood, taken in a trial of the OX40 agonist ivuxolimab. The receptors derive from an adult with an advanced solid tumor such as melanoma, head and neck, liver or kidney cancer.

This clone showed up just once. The genes are TRBV11-2 and TRBJ1-2; no reliable D call. This CDR3 is built from 11 residues. From germline, CDR1 is SGHAT and CDR2 FQNNGV. The ends were cut back, 5 bases at V and 9 bases at J, with 10 bases in the middle. Written as DNA, the CDR3 is TGTGCCAGCAGCAATAGACACAGCTACACCTTC. Protein product: CASSNRHSYTF.

The chain joins TRBV7-3 to TRBJ2-6; D call uncertain. Trimming removed 7 bases at V and 2 bases at J, with 9 bases between. This CDR3 has 14 residues. Germline lookup yields CDR1 SGHTA and CDR2 FQGTGA. The CDR3 nucleotides read TGTGCCAGCAAACTTGGGGCTGGGGCCAACGTCCTGACTTTC. Translation: CASKLGAGANVLTF.

V is TRBV5-1 and J is TRBJ2-7; possible D gene TRBD1, 6 bases. With 1 base removed from V and 6 bases from J, the gap between germline ends came to 17 bases. The CDR3 consists of 15 residues. Germline V gene data show CDR1 as SGHRS and CDR2 as YFSETQ. CDR3 protein: CASSLPRSGVLEQYF. Written as DNA, the CDR3 is TGCGCCAGCAGCTTGCCCCGGTCAGGGGTACTCGAGCAGTACTTC.

J is TRBJ1-1 and V is TRBV4-3; D remains ambiguous. V lost 8 bases and J 4 bases, leaving 14 bases between the germline ends. This CDR3 has 13 residues. The V gene's germline CDR1 is LGHNA and CDR2 YSLEER. The CDR3 DNA reads TGCGCCAGCGCCCCGGTGGGGAGCACTGAAGCTTTCTTT. Translated: CASAPVGSTEAFF.

The chain joins TRBV5-4 to TRBJ2-7; D gene uncertain. Germline CDR1 SGHNT, CDR2 YYREEE (reference sequence). The CDR3 runs to 13 residues. V gave up 5 bases and J gave up 0 bases, with 9 bases separating them. As DNA, the CDR3 is TGTGCCAGCAGTGGCGGATTCTCCTACGAGCAGTACTTC. It specifies CASSGGFSYEQYF. Based on the CDR3 plus reference TRBV5-4 and TRBJ2-7, the full variable domain is ETGVTQSPTHLIKTRGQQVTLRCSSQSGHNTVSWYQQALGQGPQFIFQYYREEENGRGNFPPRFSGLQFPNYSSELNVNALELDDSALYLCASSGGFSYEQYFGPGTRLTVT.

The CDR3 protein is CAWSVGRRETQYF. The DNA of the CDR3 is TGTGCCTGGAGTGTGGGCAGACGAGAGACCCAGTACTTC. The chain joins TRBV30 to TRBJ2-5; no clear D gene. From germline, CDR1 is GTSNPN and CDR2 SVGIG (reference sequence). CDR3 length equals 13 residues. V lost 0 bases and J 4 bases, leaving 9 bases between the germline ends.

The chain uses TRBV18 and TRBJ1-4; 7 nucleotides line up with TRBD1. The CDR3 totals 16 residues. Germline CDR1 KGHSH, CDR2 LQKENI. J lost 5 bases, V lost 3 bases, and 9 bases had no gene match. CDR3 nucleotides: TGTGCCAGCTCACCGAATTGGGACAGCCAAAATGAAAAACTGTTTTTT. Translation gives CASSPNWDSQNEKLFF.

J is TRBJ2-5 and V is TRBV28, with 9 bases fitting TRBD2. The germline V gene has CDR1 MDHEN and CDR2 SYDVKM. Trimming removed 3 bases from V and 3 bases from J; junction bases left unmatched: 11. The CDR3 sequence is 17 residues long. As DNA, the CDR3 is TGTGCCAGCAGTTTGGGCGGGAGGGCCGATCTTAAAGAGACCCAGTACTTC. This translates into CASSLGGRADLKETQYF.

The gene calls are TRBV18 and TRBJ1-2; a possible D gene is TRBD1 (5 bases). Between the trimmed V and J ends, which lost 2 bases and 5 bases, there was a span of 15 bases. The CDR3 has 15 residues. CDR1 and CDR2 from the germline V gene are KGHSH and LQKENI. This CDR3 reads CASSPNLREKYGYTF. The CDR3 region has the DNA TGTGCCAGCTCACCAAACCTCAGGGAGAAATATGGCTACACCTTC.

A single count supports this clone. This sequence joins TRBV4-1 and TRBJ2-5; 14 bases line up with TRBD2. The length of the CDR3 is 17 residues. Germline assignment: CDR1 MGHRA and CDR2 YSYEKL. Losses at the gene ends were 4 bases for V and 4 bases for J; bases not matched to a gene: 8. CDR3 region: CASSRPGTSGGPETQYF. The DNA for the CDR3 is TGCGCCAGCAGCCGTCCCGGGACTAGCGGGGGACCAGAGACCCAGTACTTC.

The rearrangement links TRBV7-8 to TRBJ1-3; D unresolved. Germline assignment: CDR1 SGHVS and CDR2 FQNEAQ. The V gene lost 5 bases and the J gene lost 0 bases, with 11 bases spanning the gap. The CDR3 sequence is 15 residues long. The CDR3 DNA sequence: TGTGCCAGCAGCACGGGAGCAGGCTCTGGAAACACCATATATTTT. Residues: CASSTGAGSGNTIYF.

The V and J genes are TRBV30 and TRBJ1-5; D call uncertain. The ends were cut back, 0 bases at V and 4 bases at J, with 10 bases in the middle. The CDR3 is 14 residues long. Germline lookup yields CDR1 GTSNPN and CDR2 SVGIG (reference sequence). The CDR3 DNA sequence: TGTGCCTGGAGTGTACGTGCAGAGAATCAGCCCCAGCATTTT. It encodes CAWSVRAENQPQHF. Complete variable domain (other parts from reference TRBV30 and TRBJ1-5): SQTIHQWPATLVQPVGSPLSLECTVEGTSNPNLYWYRQAAGRGLQLLFYSVGIGQISSEVPQNLSASRPQDRQFILSSKKLLLSDSGFYLCAWSVRAENQPQHFGDGTRLSIL.

J is TRBJ2-7 and V is TRBV6-5; 8 positions agree with TRBD2. V shed 2 bases, J shed 3 bases, and the junction held 9 bases outside the gene matches. Germline-derived CDR1 and CDR2 are MNHEY and SVGAGI. The CDR3 has 16 amino acids. The CDR3 nucleotides are TGTGCCAGCAGTTACGCGGCCGGGACTAGTTTCTACGAGCAGTACTTC. It translates to CASSYAAGTSFYEQYF.

The V call is TRBV19, the J call TRBJ1-4; the D is unclear. Germline CDR1 LNHDA, CDR2 SQIVND (reference sequence). Deletions cut 2 bases from V and 0 bases from J, with 4 bases between. The CDR3 has 14 residues. The CDR3 bases are TGTGCCAGTAGTATAAAGGCAACTAATGAAAAACTGTTTTTT. Translation: CASSIKATNEKLFF.

The chain uses TRBV5-6 and TRBJ1-1; 8 positions match TRBD1. Trimming cost V 0 bases and J 5 bases; bases outside gene matches: 3. The CDR3 extends over 14 amino acids. Per the germline V gene, CDR1 is SGHDT and CDR2 is YYEEEE. As DNA, the CDR3 is TGTGCCAGCAGCTTGGACAGGGGGAGGACTGAAGCTTTCTTT. Encoded protein: CASSLDRGRTEAFF.

V is TRBV4-3 and J is TRBJ1-3; the D is unclear. Germline V gene lookup returns CDR1 LGHNA and CDR2 YSLEER. The CDR3 is made up of 16 amino acids. Trimming left V 0 bases short and J 1 base short, with 10 bases between. CDR3 amino acids: CASSQEQNWSGNTIYF. In nucleotides, the CDR3 is TGCGCCAGCAGCCAAGAGCAGAACTGGTCTGGAAACACCATATATTTT.

The chain couples TRBV9 to TRBJ2-2; D might be TRBD1 (6 bases). Germline V gene lookup returns CDR1 SGDLS and CDR2 YYNGEE. V lost 1 base, J lost 1 base, and 8 bases lay in between. This CDR3 is 15 amino acids long. CDR3 sequence: CASSVRTENTGELFF. CDR3 nucleotide sequence: TGTGCCAGCAGCGTAAGGACAGAGAACACCGGGGAGCTGTTTTTT.

The rearrangement links TRBV30 to TRBJ2-1, with 11 bases aligning to TRBD2. Germline lookup yields CDR1 GTSNPN and CDR2 SVGIG (reference sequence). The CDR3 extends over 16 amino acids. Unmatched junction bases numbered 13, after V lost 3 bases and J lost 9 bases. CDR3 sequence (DNA): TGTGCCTGGAGAGGGACTTTAGCGGGAGGGCCGGGTGAGCAGTTCTTC. It encodes CAWRGTLAGGPGEQFF.

This chain links TRBV28 with TRBJ1-2; no reliable D call. CDR1 is MDHEN and CDR2 is SYDVKM in the germline V gene. CDR3 size: 12 residues. Between the trimmed V and J ends, which lost 8 bases and 3 bases, there was a span of 10 bases. The CDR3 nucleotides are TGTGCCAGCCTGGAACGTGACTATGGCTACACCTTC. Its translation is CASLERDYGYTF.

This chain joins TRBV11-3 and TRBJ2-2; 7 positions agree with TRBD1. The germline gives CDR1 SGHNT, CDR2 YENEEA. The CDR3 is made up of 16 amino acids. Trimming took 4 bases from V and 6 from J; bases not matched to a gene: 11. CDR3 sequence: CASSSSQTGVAGELFF. The CDR3 DNA reads as TGTGCCAGCAGCTCTAGCCAAACAGGGGTTGCCGGGGAGCTGTTTTTT.

J is TRBJ2-2 and V is TRBV30, with D maybe TRBD1 (6 bases). The CDR3 spans 11 residues. The V end was cut by 8 bases, the J end by 6 bases, with 10 bases between. Germline V CDR1 and CDR2: GTSNPN, SVGIG (reference sequence). Here the CDR3 reads CARAGAGELFF. For the CDR3, the DNA is TGTGCCCGCGCAGGGGCCGGGGAGCTGTTTTTT.

The chain carries TRBV6-5 and TRBJ1-5; no reliable D call. CDR1 MNHEY and CDR2 SVGAGI come from the germline V gene. Trimming took 5 bases from V and 4 from J, leaving 3 bases between them. The length of the CDR3 is 11 residues. CDR3 in amino acids: CASSGNQPQHF. The CDR3 DNA follows: TGTGCCAGCAGTGGTAATCAGCCCCAGCATTTT.

The V call is TRBV2, the J call TRBJ2-1, with D possibly matching TRBD2 (6 bases). The CDR3 is 15 amino acids. CDR1 SNHLY and CDR2 FYNNEI come from the germline V gene. The V and J ends lost 9 bases and 2 bases respectively, with 17 bases between them. The CDR3 loop is CASGPFSGTYNEQFF. The CDR3 DNA reads TGTGCCAGTGGCCCATTTAGCGGTACCTACAATGAGCAGTTCTTC.